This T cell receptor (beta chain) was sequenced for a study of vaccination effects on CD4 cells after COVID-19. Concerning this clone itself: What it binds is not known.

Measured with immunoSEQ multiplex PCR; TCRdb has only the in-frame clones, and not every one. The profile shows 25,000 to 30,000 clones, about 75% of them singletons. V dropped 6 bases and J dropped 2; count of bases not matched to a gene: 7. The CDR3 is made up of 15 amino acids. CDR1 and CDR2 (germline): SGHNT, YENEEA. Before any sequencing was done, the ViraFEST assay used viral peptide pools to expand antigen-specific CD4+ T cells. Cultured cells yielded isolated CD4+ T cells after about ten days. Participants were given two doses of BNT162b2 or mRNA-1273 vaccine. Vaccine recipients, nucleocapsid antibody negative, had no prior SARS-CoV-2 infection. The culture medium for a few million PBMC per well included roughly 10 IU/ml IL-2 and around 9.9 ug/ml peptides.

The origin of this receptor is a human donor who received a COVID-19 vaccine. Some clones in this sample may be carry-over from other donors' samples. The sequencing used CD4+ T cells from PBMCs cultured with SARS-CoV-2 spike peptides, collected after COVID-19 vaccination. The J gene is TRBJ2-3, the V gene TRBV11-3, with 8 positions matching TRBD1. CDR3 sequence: CASRDRDRHTDTQYF. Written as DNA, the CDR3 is TGTGCCAGCAGGGACCGGGACAGGCACACAGATACGCAGTATTTT.